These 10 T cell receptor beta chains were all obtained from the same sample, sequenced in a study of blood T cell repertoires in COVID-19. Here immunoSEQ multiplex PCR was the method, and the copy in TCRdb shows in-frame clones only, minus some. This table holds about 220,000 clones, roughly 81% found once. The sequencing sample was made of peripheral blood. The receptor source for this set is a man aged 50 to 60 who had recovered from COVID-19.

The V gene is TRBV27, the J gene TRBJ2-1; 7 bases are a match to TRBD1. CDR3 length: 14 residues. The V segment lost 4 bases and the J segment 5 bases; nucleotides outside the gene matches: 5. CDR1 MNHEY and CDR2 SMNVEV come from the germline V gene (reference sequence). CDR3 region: CASSYTGDNNEQFF. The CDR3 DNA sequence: TGTGCCAGCAGTTATACAGGGGACAACAATGAGCAGTTCTTC.

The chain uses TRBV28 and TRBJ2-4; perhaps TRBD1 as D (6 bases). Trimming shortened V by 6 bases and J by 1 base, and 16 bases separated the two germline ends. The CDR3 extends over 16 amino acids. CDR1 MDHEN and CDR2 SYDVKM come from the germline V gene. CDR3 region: CASSFFPQGAKNIQYF. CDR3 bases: TGTGCCAGCAGCTTTTTTCCGCAGGGGGCCAAAAACATTCAGTACTTC.

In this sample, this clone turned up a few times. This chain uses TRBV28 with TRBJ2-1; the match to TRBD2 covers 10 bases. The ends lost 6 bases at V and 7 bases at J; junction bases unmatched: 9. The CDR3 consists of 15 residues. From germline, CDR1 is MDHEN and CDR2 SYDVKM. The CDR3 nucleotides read TGTGCCAGCAGGACGCCACTAGCGGGAAGAAATGAGCAGTTCTTC. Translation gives CASRTPLAGRNEQFF.

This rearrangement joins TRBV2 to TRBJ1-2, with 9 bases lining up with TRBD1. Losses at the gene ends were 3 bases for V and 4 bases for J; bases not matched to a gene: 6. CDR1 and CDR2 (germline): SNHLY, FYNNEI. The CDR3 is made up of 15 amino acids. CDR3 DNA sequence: TGTGCCAGCAGTGATAGGGGACAGGGCTCCTATGGCTACACCTTC. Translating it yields CASSDRGQGSYGYTF.

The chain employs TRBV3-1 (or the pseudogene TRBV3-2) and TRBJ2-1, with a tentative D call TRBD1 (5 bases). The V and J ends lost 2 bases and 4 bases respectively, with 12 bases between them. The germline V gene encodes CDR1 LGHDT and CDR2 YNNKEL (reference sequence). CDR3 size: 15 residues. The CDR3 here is CASSQRTLEYNEQFF. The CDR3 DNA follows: TGTGCCAGCAGCCAACGGACACTCGAGTACAATGAGCAGTTCTTC.

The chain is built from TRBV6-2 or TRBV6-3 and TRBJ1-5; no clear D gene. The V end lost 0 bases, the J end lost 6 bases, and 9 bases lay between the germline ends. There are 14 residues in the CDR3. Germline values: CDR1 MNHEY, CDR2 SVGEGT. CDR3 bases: TGTGCCAGCAGTTACTCCAACAGTATTCAGCCCCAGCATTTT. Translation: CASSYSNSIQPQHF.

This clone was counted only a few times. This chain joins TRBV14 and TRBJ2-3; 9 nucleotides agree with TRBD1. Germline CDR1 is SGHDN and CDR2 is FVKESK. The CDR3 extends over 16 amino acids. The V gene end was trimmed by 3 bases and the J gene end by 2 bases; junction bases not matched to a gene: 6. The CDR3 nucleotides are TGTGCCAGCAGCCACTACAGGGGGCGAGACACAGATACGCAGTATTTT. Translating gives CASSHYRGRDTDTQYF.

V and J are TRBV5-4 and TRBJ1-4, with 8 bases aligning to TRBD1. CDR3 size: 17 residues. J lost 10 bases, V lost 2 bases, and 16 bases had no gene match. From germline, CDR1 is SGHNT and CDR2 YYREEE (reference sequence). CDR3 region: CASSFGQGGGAQSKLFF. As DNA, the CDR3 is TGTGCCAGCAGCTTTGGACAGGGCGGAGGCGCCCAATCAAAACTGTTTTTT.

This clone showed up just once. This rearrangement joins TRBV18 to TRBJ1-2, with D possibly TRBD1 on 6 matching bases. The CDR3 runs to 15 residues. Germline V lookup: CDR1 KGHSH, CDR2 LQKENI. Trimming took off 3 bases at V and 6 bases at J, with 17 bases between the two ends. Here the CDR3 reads CASSPNLDRPNGYTF. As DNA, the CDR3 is TGTGCCAGCTCACCGAACCTGGACAGACCCAATGGCTACACCTTC.

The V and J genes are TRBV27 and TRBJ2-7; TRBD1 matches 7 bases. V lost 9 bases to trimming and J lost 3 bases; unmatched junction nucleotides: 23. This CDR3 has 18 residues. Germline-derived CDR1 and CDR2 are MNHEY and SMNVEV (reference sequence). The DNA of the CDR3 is TGTGCCAGTAAGACGACCGGGACAGCCAATACCTATATCTACGAGCAGTACTTC. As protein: CASKTTGTANTYIYEQYF.